One sample yielded the 22 T cell receptor beta chains listed below, sequenced in a study of cytomegalovirus exposure and HLA in healthy donors (TCRdb year 2017). Library preparation was by the immunoSEQ multiplex PCR assay. For the multiplex PCR, a mixture combining 60 forward primers for TCR Vbeta segments and 13 reverse primers for TCR Jbeta segments was used. TCRdb took over this immuneACCESS table, retaining in-frame rearrangements with V and J assigned. Such tables are incomplete; in checked studies, under half of the missing clones stem from an unresolved V gene, and the remainder is unexplained. In all, the sample holds around 25,000 clones, and approximately 79% of those were seen once. The top ten clonotypes cover about 4.5% of the sample. Sequenced sample: PBMCs. These receptors were collected from a male donor in good health and CMV-seronegative.

The chain joins TRBV7-6 to TRBJ1-2, with unresolved D. Germline V gene lookup returns CDR1 SGHVS and CDR2 FNYEAQ. The CDR3 consists of 12 residues. Trimming left V 5 bases short and J 2 bases short, with 6 bases between. The CDR3 bases are TGTGCCAGCAGCGAGGGAAACTATGGCTACACCTTC. It translates to CASSEGNYGYTF. Supplemented by reference TRBV7-6 and TRBJ1-2, the full variable domain reads GAGVSQSPRYKVTKRGQDVALRCDPISGHVSLYWYRQALGQGPEFLTYFNYEAQQDKSGLPNDRFSAERPEGSISTLTIQRTEQRDSAMYRCASSEGNYGYTFGSGTRLTVV.

The gene calls are TRBV30 and TRBJ2-3; TRBD2 matches at 9 bases. Germline V gives CDR1 GTSNPN, CDR2 SVGIG (reference sequence). The CDR3 is 19 residues long. Germline trimming cut 1 base from V and 4 bases from J; bases unmatched to any gene: 18. For the CDR3, the DNA is TGTGCCTGGAGTGCGACTAGCGGCACCGCCGGGAGGGCCGCAGATACGCAGTATTTT. Amino acid sequence: CAWSATSGTAGRAADTQYF.

This chain's CDR3 is CASSFPRGGENSPLHF. In DNA, the CDR3 is TGTGCCAGCAGTTTCCCAAGGGGGGGGGAGAATTCACCCCTCCACTTT. The rearrangement links TRBV6-5 to TRBJ1-6; D might be TRBD1 (6 bases). CDR1 MNHEY and CDR2 SVGAGI come from the germline V gene. This CDR3 is built from 16 residues. V lost 4 bases, J lost 7 bases, and 17 bases lay in between.

The chain recombines TRBV7-6 with TRBJ2-3; 9 bases match TRBD1. V gave up 1 base and J gave up 2 bases; unmatched junction bases: 7. Germline CDR1 reads SGHVS; CDR2 reads FNYEAQ. The CDR3 length is 17 residues. CDR3 sequence: CASSLVPGQGVTDTQYF. The CDR3 DNA reads TGTGCCAGCAGCTTAGTACCGGGACAGGGAGTCACAGATACGCAGTATTTT.

The chain has TRBV19 and TRBJ2-7; 7 bases are a match to TRBD2. The V gene's germline CDR1 is LNHDA and CDR2 SQIVND (reference sequence). V lost 7 bases to trimming and J lost 4 bases; unmatched junction nucleotides: 19. There are 17 residues in the CDR3. The CDR3 DNA is TGTGCCAGTATCCCTCGGCTAGCGGCCGCTGATTATTACGAGCAGTACTTC. This sequence encodes CASIPRLAAADYYEQYF. The full variable domain, in which reference TRBV19 and TRBJ2-7 provide the parts outside the CDR3, is DGGITQSPKYLFRKEGQNVTLSCEQNLNHDAMYWYRQDPGQGLRLIYYSQIVNDFQKGDIAEGYSVSREKKESFPLTVTSAQKNPTAFYLCASIPRLAAADYYEQYFGPGTRLTVT.

This chain joins TRBV19 and TRBJ1-2; D is ambiguous. The germline V gene encodes CDR1 LNHDA and CDR2 SQIVND (reference sequence). V lost 2 bases and J lost 3, with 13 bases in between. This CDR3 has 15 amino acids. The CDR3 sequence: CASSILRGLDYGYTF. In DNA form, the CDR3 reads TGTGCCAGTAGTATACTACGGGGTCTAGACTATGGCTACACCTTC.

The chain is built from TRBV4-3 and TRBJ2-3; a possible D gene is TRBD1 (5 bases). Per the germline V gene, CDR1 is LGHNA and CDR2 is YSLEER. The CDR3 sequence is 17 residues long. V lost 0 bases to trimming and J lost 7 bases, with 20 bases between them. CDR3 amino acids: CASSQDAAHRPLYTQYF. CDR3 bases: TGCGCCAGCAGCCAAGATGCGGCGCACAGGCCTCTTTATACGCAGTATTTT.

V gene TRBV27 combines with J gene TRBJ1-4; 10 bases map to TRBD1. CDR3 length: 14 amino acids. The junction had 1 base not matched to a gene; V was cut back by 4 bases and J by 5 bases. Per germline, CDR1 MNHEY and CDR2 SMNVEV (reference sequence). The CDR3 is CASSSGQGNEKLFF. The CDR3 DNA is TGTGCCAGCAGTTCGGGACAGGGGAATGAAAAACTGTTTTTT.

This chain links TRBV10-3 with TRBJ1-1, with D perhaps matching TRBD1 (5 bases). V shed 8 bases and J shed 0 bases, with 10 bases lying between them. The CDR3 consists of 13 residues. Germline lookup yields CDR1 ENHRY and CDR2 SYGVKD. The CDR3 nucleotides are TGTGCCATCGGGGCGAGTGTGAACACTGAAGCTTTCTTT. It encodes CAIGASVNTEAFF.

The table lists this clone with a count of one. The CDR3 region is CASSFEDNTDTQYF. The CDR3 DNA reads TGTGCCAGCAGCTTCGAGGATAACACAGATACGCAGTATTTT. The chain links TRBV7-9 to TRBJ2-3, with D unclear. CDR1 is SEHNR, CDR2 FQNEAQ, per germline (reference sequence). V dropped 3 bases and J dropped 2 bases, with 9 bases sitting between them. This CDR3 has 14 amino acids.

This clone was seen more than once but under ten times. J is TRBJ2-3 and V is TRBV23-1; 7 nucleotides agree with TRBD1. TRBV23-1 is reported as an ORF; its role is uncertain. This CDR3 spans 15 amino acids. V shed 2 bases, J shed 10 bases, and the junction held 12 bases outside the gene matches. CDR3 in DNA: TGCGCCAGCAGTCAACCCCGCCCGACAGGGTGCTCGCAGTATTTT. Translation gives CASSQPRPTGCSQYF.

CDR3 DNA sequence: TGTGCCAGCAGTCTAATCGGGACAGGGATCTACGAGCAGTACTTC. Amino acid sequence: CASSLIGTGIYEQYF. V is TRBV27 and J is TRBJ2-5, with 9 nucleotides matching TRBD1. The DNA end is more similar to TRBJ2-7, so the J call may be wrong. Germline loops: CDR1 MNHEY, CDR2 SMNVEV (reference sequence). The CDR3 consists of 15 residues.

CDR3 DNA: TGTGCCAGTATTGGTCAGGGGGCCACCGGGGAGCTGTTTTTT. Its protein product is CASIGQGATGELFF. The J gene is TRBJ2-2, the V gene TRBV19, with TRBD1 matching over 8 bases. CDR1 is LNHDA, CDR2 SQIVND, per germline (reference sequence). The length of the CDR3 is 14 residues. Trimming at V came to 7 bases and at J to 4 bases, leaving 5 bases not matched to a gene.

The rearrangement joins TRBV28 to TRBJ2-3; unclear D gene. The CDR3 has 15 amino acids. Per germline, CDR1 MDHEN and CDR2 SYDVKM. V lost 5 bases to trimming and J lost 1 base, with 13 bases between them. This CDR3 is CASSQSRVRTDTQYF. The CDR3, as DNA: TGTGCCAGCAGTCAGTCACGGGTACGCACAGATACGCAGTATTTT.

This chain uses TRBV28 with TRBJ2-7, with TRBD1 as a possible D gene (7 bases). Germline V gives CDR1 MDHEN, CDR2 SYDVKM. The CDR3 consists of 12 residues. V lost 8 bases to trimming and J lost 5 bases, with 13 bases between them. The CDR3 DNA sequence: TGTGCCAGCCGCGGGACAGTAAACGAGCAGTACTTC. This sequence encodes CASRGTVNEQYF.

This clone was seen a single time. This sequence joins TRBV2 and TRBJ2-1; 12 positions match TRBD2. CDR3 length: 17 residues. V was pared by 6 bases and J by 4 bases, with 10 bases of the junction left unmatched. Germline loops: CDR1 SNHLY, CDR2 FYNNEI. The CDR3 spells CASSVTSGLAGYNEQFF. DNA of the CDR3: TGTGCCAGCAGCGTTACCTCGGGACTAGCGGGTTACAATGAGCAGTTCTTC.

The table lists this clone with a count of one. In DNA, the CDR3 is TGTGCCAGCTCAACGAGAACGAACACCGGGGAGCTGTTTTTT. It yields the protein CASSTRTNTGELFF. The chain couples TRBV18 to TRBJ2-2, with no clear D. CDR3 length: 14 residues. V gave up 5 bases and J gave up 0 bases, with 7 bases separating them. CDR1 and CDR2 from the germline V gene are KGHSH and LQKENI.

In this sample, this clone turned up a few times. The gene calls are TRBV19 and TRBJ1-4; TRBD1 agrees at 10 bases. CDR1 and CDR2 from the germline V gene are LNHDA and SQIVND (reference sequence). This CDR3 has 15 residues. The trim removed 4 bases at V and 5 bases at J, leaving 4 bases unmatched. The chain's CDR3 is CASSNRDRGNEKLFF. CDR3 DNA: TGTGCCAGTAGTAACCGGGACAGGGGAAATGAAAAACTGTTTTTT.

The chain is built from TRBV7-8 and TRBJ1-5; D is undetermined. This CDR3 spans 14 amino acids. Trimming took 0 bases from V and 1 from J, leaving 4 bases between them. The germline V gene has CDR1 SGHVS and CDR2 FQNEAQ. The CDR3 DNA reads as TGTGCCAGCAGCTTAGCGGCCAGCAATCAGCCCCAGCATTTT. Its translation is CASSLAASNQPQHF.

V usage is TRBV4-3 and J usage is TRBJ2-2; D remains unclear. Deletions cut 0 bases from V and 1 base from J, with 6 bases between. In germline, CDR1 is LGHNA, CDR2 YSLEER. CDR3 size: 15 residues. In DNA form, the CDR3 reads TGCGCCAGCAGCCAAGATGGGCAGAACACCGGGGAGCTGTTTTTT. This encodes CASSQDGQNTGELFF.

This clone was seen more than once but under ten times. The gene calls are TRBV19 and TRBJ1-5, with TRBD1 matching over 9 bases. Germline loops: CDR1 LNHDA, CDR2 SQIVND (reference sequence). The CDR3 loop spans 15 amino acids. J gave up 5 bases and V 4 bases, and 6 bases lay outside the gene matches. The CDR3 reads CASSKRTGDDQPQHF. In DNA form, the CDR3 reads TGTGCCAGTAGTAAACGGACAGGGGATGATCAGCCCCAGCATTTT. Filled out from reference TRBV19 and TRBJ1-5, the complete variable domain reads DGGITQSPKYLFRKEGQNVTLSCEQNLNHDAMYWYRQDPGQGLRLIYYSQIVNDFQKGDIAEGYSVSREKKESFPLTVTSAQKNPTAFYLCASSKRTGDDQPQHFGDGTRLSIL.

The CDR3 nucleotides are TGTGCCAGCAGCGGGACTAGCGGGGGGGCGACAGATACGCAGTATTTT. This sequence encodes CASSGTSGGATDTQYF. V usage is TRBV6-4 and J usage is TRBJ2-3, with 16 bases lining up with TRBD2. The V gene end was trimmed by 6 bases and the J gene end by 3 bases; junction bases not matched to a gene: 3. CDR1 is MRHNA, CDR2 SNTAGT, per germline. The CDR3 spans 16 residues.